This T cell receptor beta chain was identified in a study of T-cell reconstitution after alpha-beta-depleted transplantation in children. Points from the study as a whole: At day 60, the high TCRbeta diversity found in some patients originated from recipient T cells and thymic progenitors that had survived. After transplant, at about two months, alpha-beta T cells were reportedly derived from several hundred expanded graft clones.

Turning to this clonotype: Its antigen is as yet unknown. The final CDR3 position lacks the conserved phenylalanine or tryptophan, pointing to a likely read error.

CDR1 is DFQATT, CDR2 SNEGSKA, per germline (reference sequence). The CDR3 length is 14 residues. J gave up 3 bases and V 5 bases, and 5 bases lay outside the gene matches. Preparation of the TCRbeta library involved a method that used unique molecular identifiers. TCRdb redid the calling of the PCR reads with MiXCR, one entry per CDR3 protein. The table lists fewer than 150,000 distinct CDR3 sequences, roughly 9% of them singletons. This receptor was identified in a girl younger than two who had a stem cell transplant for combined immunodeficiency, so the T cells may come from the graft donor. This chain connects TRBV20-1 to TRBJ2-7, with 12 bases that match TRBD2. This specimen consisted of PBMCs, mostly from graft donor cells, obtained 180 days after TCRalphabeta/CD19-depleted stem cell transplant. The CDR3 sequence is CSAETSGGFYEQYS. The CDR3 DNA is TGCAGTGCTGAGACTAGCGGGGGATTCTACGAGCAGTACTCC.